This T cell receptor (beta chain) derives from a study of cytomegalovirus exposure and HLA in healthy donors. The CDR3 consists of 14 residues. Looked up from germline, CDR1 is MNHEY and CDR2 is SMNVEV (reference sequence). V gave up 0 bases and J gave up 5 bases, with 7 bases separating them. The protocol was immunoSEQ multiplex PCR, while the TCRdb copy is restricted to in-frame clones and leaves out a portion. The sample carries fewer than 75,000 clones, roughly 95% recorded once. J is TRBJ2-2 and V is TRBV27, with D tentatively TRBD2 (6 bases). The sequencing sample was made of PBMCs. The receptor comes from a man aged 18 to 29 in good health and CMV-seronegative. The CDR3 region is CASSLSGGTGELFF. For the CDR3, the DNA is TGTGCCAGCAGTTTATCGGGAGGAACCGGGGAGCTGTTTTTT.